This T cell receptor beta chain was captured by sequencing in a study of T cell responses to AZD1222 COVID-19 vaccine. Comments on this clone: Its antigen is currently unknown.

This table comes from immunoSEQ multiplex PCR, and its TCRdb copy is limited to in-frame clones, with some not included. The table shows some 120,000 clones, with approximately 93% occurring only once. Study-wide results and limits: In the spike-specific TCR repertoire, nearly half reportedly target unmutated variant regions.

This CDR3 contains 15 residues. Trimming pared 2 bases from V and 7 bases from J, leaving 17 bases between. Germline V CDR1 and CDR2: LGHNA, YNFKEQ. This sample comprised peripheral blood, obtained on day 0 of AZD1222 vaccination. The rearrangement joins TRBV4-2 to TRBJ1-2; D ambiguous. This TCR derives from an adult in good health. The CDR3 region is CASSQYWTKMGGYTF. The CDR3 DNA reads TGTGCCAGCAGCCAATACTGGACTAAGATGGGTGGCTACACCTTC.